The 11 T cell receptor beta chains below come from one sample, sequenced in a study of CD8 T cells in ankylosing spondylitis. TCRdb processed the 5' RACE reads anew with MiXCR; each CDR3 protein has one entry. The sample lists 200,000 to 300,000 distinct CDR3 sequences, roughly 8.2% seen once, with 4.8% in the top ten. The sample comprised blood, either unsorted or a sorted T cell fraction (not recorded which). The receptors stem from a female donor with ankylosing spondylitis or in good health (not recorded which).

The chain is built from TRBV7-1 and TRBJ2-1; 12 bases map to TRBD2. TRBV7-1 is an ORF, with its function uncertain. V was clipped by 5 bases and J by 1 base; unmatched bases: 3. The CDR3 has 16 amino acids. In nucleotides, the CDR3 is TGTGCCAGCAGCACACTAGCGGGGGGTTCCTACAATGAGCAGTTCTTC. This encodes CASSTLAGGSYNEQFF.

This clonotype has a count of ten or more. V usage is TRBV12-3 or TRBV12-4 and J usage is TRBJ1-3; TRBD1 aligns across 7 bases. Trimming took 7 bases from V and 2 from J; bases not matched to a gene: 11. This CDR3 region has 16 residues. The CDR3 DNA reads as TGTGCCAGCACCCTGTCTCAGGGGGTAGCTGGAAACACCATATATTTT. This sequence encodes CASTLSQGVAGNTIYF.

As concerns this clonotype: Since a much larger clone is just one base distant, this may be a read error. The CDR3 is CSVVGTLRDTQYF. The CDR3 bases are TGCAGCGTTGTCGGGACATTGAGAGATACGCAGTATTTT. J is TRBJ2-3 and V is TRBV29-1; the D gene is possibly TRBD1 (6 bases). Trimming removed 4 bases from V and 5 bases from J, with 13 bases in between. CDR3 size: 13 residues. Per the germline V gene, CDR1 is SQVTM and CDR2 is ANQGSEA.

This clonotype came up many times. The J gene is TRBJ2-3, the V gene TRBV29-1; the D is unclear. With 2 bases removed from V and 6 bases from J, the gap between germline ends came to 12 bases. The CDR3 is made up of 13 amino acids. Germline CDR1 is SQVTM and CDR2 is ANQGSEA. CDR3 sequence (DNA): TGCAGCGTTGAATCTGCGCGTATGGATACGCAGTATTTT. Protein sequence: CSVESARMDTQYF.

This clonotype was counted many times. This chain links TRBV7-9 with TRBJ2-1; D not certain. V was pared by 5 bases and J by 7 bases, with 15 bases between. Per germline, CDR1 SEHNR and CDR2 FQNEAQ (reference sequence). CDR3 length: 14 amino acids. The CDR3 reads CASSILLTANEQFF. The CDR3 DNA follows: TGTGCCAGCAGCATCCTACTAACCGCGAATGAGCAGTTCTTC.

This clonotype was picked up a small number of times. The chain carries TRBV7-9 and TRBJ2-3; 14 bases line up with TRBD2. CDR1 is SEHNR and CDR2 is FQNEAQ in the germline V gene (reference sequence). J was trimmed by 5 bases and V by 6 bases; bases with no gene match: 4. The CDR3 is 15 residues long. The CDR3 DNA reads as TGTGCCAGCAGAATAGGACTAGCGGGAGGAGATACGCAGTATTTT. Translating gives CASRIGLAGGDTQYF.

Comment on this clonotype: The junction and the germline gene differ at one end; a read error may be behind it. The chain recombines TRBV4-3 with TRBJ2-1; the D call may be TRBD1 or TRBD2 (5 bases each). The germline V gene has CDR1 LGHNA and CDR2 YSLEER. This CDR3 is built from 14 residues. CDR3 residues: CASSQRGYYSEQFF. CDR3 DNA: TGCGCCAGCAGCCAACGGGGCTACTACAGTGAGCAGTTCTTC.

The table lists this clonotype with many counts. The V call is TRBV12-3 or TRBV12-4, the J call TRBJ2-1; D gene uncertain. V was pared by 1 base and J by 8 bases, with 9 bases between. CDR3 length: 13 residues. Here the CDR3 reads CASSLGSVDEQFF. As DNA, the CDR3 is TGTGCCAGCAGTTTAGGGAGCGTAGATGAGCAGTTCTTC.

This rearrangement joins TRBV23-1 to TRBJ2-3; the D gene is possibly TRBD2 (6 bases). TRBV23-1 is marked as an open reading frame, function uncertain. Trimming pared 8 bases from V and 3 bases from J, leaving 15 bases between. The CDR3 has 14 residues. CDR3 coding DNA: TGCGCCAGCTGTCTAGGGGCGGGGACAGATACGCAGTATTTT. Translated, it gives CASCLGAGTDTQYF.

A word on this clonotype: A read error may produce the germline difference seen at one junction end. The genes are TRBV6-2 or TRBV6-3 and TRBJ2-1, with 12 bases lining up with TRBD2. Germline CDR1 is MNHEY and CDR2 is SVGEGT. This CDR3 contains 15 residues. This chain's CDR3 is CTSIGLAGRVSEQFF. Here the CDR3 DNA reads TGTACCAGCATCGGACTAGCGGGAAGAGTAAGTGAGCAGTTCTTC.

This clonotype came up many times. The chain links TRBV7-2 to TRBJ2-3, with no clear D. The CDR3 sequence is 14 residues long. Trimming cost V 1 base and J 4 bases, with 9 bases left between them. Germline lookup yields CDR1 SGHTA and CDR2 FQGNSA. The CDR3 region is CASSLVPEADTQYF. The CDR3 DNA reads TGTGCCAGCAGCTTAGTCCCAGAGGCAGATACGCAGTATTTT.